The TCR beta chain under discussion was sequenced for a study of blood T cells in healthy people across ages. Study-wide results and caveats: It was the long-lived donors that had more naive CD4+ cells and higher diversity than aged donors. Unsorted PBMCs blocked a conclusive comparison of naive and antigen-experienced cells.

This CDR3 comprises 13 residues. Germline values: CDR1 SQVTM, CDR2 ANQGSEA. A remark on this clonotype: No antigen is known for it.

A second PCR, run for 7 to 11 cycles, used a sample-barcoded 5' primer plus a J-beta primer mix. Each sample provided no less than 2.5 million CDR3-containing paired-end reads. TCRdb used MiXCR to reprocess the 5' RACE reads, holding one entry per CDR3 protein. The sample shows about 640,000 distinct CDR3 sequences, 58% of them seen only once. Donors gave approximately 9.9 milliliters of peripheral blood apiece. The specimen was blood. This receptor was taken from a man aged 60-69 years in good health. The chain carries TRBV29-1 and TRBJ2-5; the match to TRBD1 covers 9 bases. The J call may be in error: the DNA end matches TRBJ2-7 better. CDR3 loop: CSVQGQGFYEQYF. As DNA, the CDR3 is TGCAGCGTTCAGGGACAGGGTTTCTACGAGCAGTACTTC.